This T cell receptor (beta chain) was recorded in a study of blood T cells in healthy people across ages. This clonotype showed up just a few times. Combining a sample-barcoded 5' primer with a J-beta primer mix, a second PCR ran for about 7 to 11 cycles. One entry per CDR3 protein, called by TCRdb with MiXCR from the 5' RACE reads. The sample has some 320,000 distinct CDR3 sequences; 25% to 30% are singletons. The germline V gene encodes CDR1 MGHRA and CDR2 YSYEKL. The CDR3 consists of 17 residues. V lost 3 bases, J lost 3 bases, and 8 bases stayed unmatched. The chain carries TRBV4-1 and TRBJ2-3, with TRBD2 matching over 11 bases. Specimen: blood. This TCR was sampled from a woman in her seventies in good health. CDR3 sequence (DNA): TGCGCCAGCAGCCAGCCTTATGCTAGCGGGAGGACAGATACGCAGTATTTT. Translated, it gives CASSQPYASGRTDTQYF.